This T cell receptor beta chain was captured in a study of cytomegalovirus exposure and HLA in healthy donors. A note on this clone: Its antigen is unknown.

The validation cohort, a group of under 150 subjects, included the donors and was separate from the roughly 700-subject first cohort. Trimming removed 6 bases at V and 9 bases at J, with 21 bases between. The germline V gene has CDR1 SQVTM and CDR2 ANQGSEA. The CDR3 covers 14 residues. General study findings and limits: It was approximately 150 TCR beta chains that were listed as cytomegalovirus-associated.

The data were produced by immunoSEQ multiplex PCR, yet TCRdb's version contains in-frame clones alone and is incomplete. The table shows 250,000 to 400,000 clones, with roughly 90% occurring only once. The sequence was collected from a man aged 30 to 39 in good health and CMV-seronegative. Sequenced material: PBMCs. The V gene is TRBV29-1, the J gene TRBJ2-1; a possible D gene is TRBD2 (6 bases). The CDR3, as DNA: TGCAGCGTCGTTTTCGGGCCAGTCGGGGGTGAGCAGTTCTTC. Protein: CSVVFGPVGGEQFF.